A selection of T cell receptor beta chains follows, all from one sample in a study of blood T cell repertoires in COVID-19. The method was immunoSEQ multiplex PCR; TCRdb's version includes in-frame clones alone and lacks a portion of them. The table shows some 420,000 clones, with around 91% occurring only once. Input material: PBMCs or T cells enriched from blood (not recorded which). Receptors were obtained from a man aged 25-40 years who had recovered from COVID-19. Both conserved end residues are trimmed from each CDR3.

>11|TRBV10-3|TRBJ2-7
AISEKGGYEQY
>13|TRBV7-8|TRBJ1-1
ASSSTGLGLTEAF
>13|TRBV2|TRBJ1-5
ASSWDRTGNQPQH
>13|TRBV28|TRBJ1-4
ASSPEGQGREKLF
>8|TRBV30|TRBJ2-1
AWSGQLLF
>9|TRBV27|TRBJ2-3
ASGQLSTQY
>12|TRBV7-9|TRBJ2-7
ASSYRDRDHEQY
>12|TRBV19|TRBJ2-3
ASSQWGRVDTQY
>10|TRBV19|TRBJ2-7
ASSLQGYEQY
>13|TRBV28|TRBJ1-6
ASVKPGQGNSPLH
>12|TRBV9|TRBJ2-5
ASSTAGGGETQY
>10|TRBV28|TRBJ2-1
ASSSGGSEQF
>13|TRBV7-2|TRBJ1-2
ASSFRVSKSAGYT
>13|TRBV3-1/TRBV3-2|TRBJ1-6
ASSLRSSYNSPLH
>12|TRBV27|TRBJ2-7
ASSLGGRANEQY
>17|TRBV7-9|TRBJ2-1
ASSLGLAGGPSSYNEQF
>13|TRBV7-6|TRBJ1-4
ASTPLGGGREKLF
>15|TRBV2|TRBJ1-6
ASSVSEQAGLGSPLH
>13|TRBV14|TRBJ2-2
ASSQDLFGTGELF
>9|TRBV2|TRBJ2-3
ASLLVDTQY
>9|TRBV28|TRBJ1-1
ASSLRDEAF
>12|TRBV4-1|TRBJ2-5
ASSQTGGQETQY
>9|TRBV10-2|TRBJ1-1
ASSEQSEAF
>13|TRBV12-5|TRBJ2-1
ASGFSGPSYNEQF
>11|TRBV12-5|TRBJ1-5
ASGETQGQPQH
>12|TRBV6-5|TRBJ2-2
ASSSGGVTGELF
>15|TRBV10-3|TRBJ2-2
AISESGTGGITGELF
>13|TRBV4-1|TRBJ1-1
ASSQETGGNTEAF
>12|TRBV7-2|TRBJ2-2
ASSLGLLNGELF
>13|TRBV5-1|TRBJ1-3
ASSSDTTSGNTIY
>12|TRBV7-2|TRBJ2-5
ASSLLGVSETQY
>12|TRBV5-6|TRBJ1-2
ASSLGQGLYGYT
>15|TRBV18|TRBJ1-3
ASSPSQTGSSGNTIY
>13|TRBV11-2|TRBJ1-3
ASSLPGSSGNTIY
>12|TRBV28|TRBJ2-6
ASSFPAGANVLT
>11|TRBV18|TRBJ2-5
ASSPGRQETQY
>16|TRBV5-4|TRBJ2-1
ASTPLAGGLGGYNEQF
>11|TRBV14|TRBJ1-2
ASSPSGPHGYT
>15|TRBV5-1|TRBJ2-6
ASRGRDIISGANVLT
>16|TRBV24-1|TRBJ1-5
ATSDSRKGGYSNQPQH
>14|TRBV6-5|TRBJ1-2
ASSYAEGAREDGYT
>13|TRBV28|TRBJ2-1
ASSFRSGDYNEQF
>13|TRBV15|TRBJ1-5
ATSSGTGPNQPQH